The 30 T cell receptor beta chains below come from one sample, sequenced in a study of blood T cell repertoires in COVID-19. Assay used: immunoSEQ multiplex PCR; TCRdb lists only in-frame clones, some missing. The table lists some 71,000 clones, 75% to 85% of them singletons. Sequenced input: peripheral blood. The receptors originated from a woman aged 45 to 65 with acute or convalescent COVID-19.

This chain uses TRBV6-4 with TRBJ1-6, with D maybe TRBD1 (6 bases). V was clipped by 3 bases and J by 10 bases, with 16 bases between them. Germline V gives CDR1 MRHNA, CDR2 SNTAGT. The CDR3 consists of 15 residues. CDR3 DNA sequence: TGTGCCAGCAGTGAGGGGCAGGGGAGAGGCTCACCCCTCCACTTT. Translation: CASSEGQGRGSPLHF.

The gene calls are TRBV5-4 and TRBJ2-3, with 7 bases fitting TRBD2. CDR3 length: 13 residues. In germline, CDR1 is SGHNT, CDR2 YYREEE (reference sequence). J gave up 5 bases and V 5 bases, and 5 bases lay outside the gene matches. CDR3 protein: CASRSGLEDTQYF. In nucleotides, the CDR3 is TGTGCCAGCAGGTCCGGACTAGAAGATACGCAGTATTTT.

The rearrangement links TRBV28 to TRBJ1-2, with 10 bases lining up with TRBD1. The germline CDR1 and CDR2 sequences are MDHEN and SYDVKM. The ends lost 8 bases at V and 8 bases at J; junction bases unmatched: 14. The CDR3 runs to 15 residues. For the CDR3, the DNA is TGTGCCAGCTCCGACAGGGGGCGTGAATTGTTCGGCTACACCTTC. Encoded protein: CASSDRGRELFGYTF.

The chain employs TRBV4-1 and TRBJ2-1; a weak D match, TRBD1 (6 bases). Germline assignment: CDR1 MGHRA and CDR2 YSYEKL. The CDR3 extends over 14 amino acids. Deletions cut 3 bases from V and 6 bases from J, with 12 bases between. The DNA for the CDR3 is TGCGCCAGCAGCCAGGGACAACTTCGCAATGAGCAGTTCTTC. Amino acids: CASSQGQLRNEQFF.

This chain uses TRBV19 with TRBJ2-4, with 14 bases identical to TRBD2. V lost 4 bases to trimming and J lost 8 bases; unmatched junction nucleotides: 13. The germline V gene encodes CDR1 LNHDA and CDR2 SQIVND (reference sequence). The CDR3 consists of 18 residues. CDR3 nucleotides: TGTGCCAGTAGTACCTCCGGGACTAGCGGGAGTAAGGGGGACATTCAGTACTTC. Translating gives CASSTSGTSGSKGDIQYF. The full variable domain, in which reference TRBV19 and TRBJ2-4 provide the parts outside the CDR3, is DGGITQSPKYLFRKEGQNVTLSCEQNLNHDAMYWYRQDPGQGLRLIYYSQIVNDFQKGDIAEGYSVSREKKESFPLTVTSAQKNPTAFYLCASSTSGTSGSKGDIQYFGAGTRLSVL.

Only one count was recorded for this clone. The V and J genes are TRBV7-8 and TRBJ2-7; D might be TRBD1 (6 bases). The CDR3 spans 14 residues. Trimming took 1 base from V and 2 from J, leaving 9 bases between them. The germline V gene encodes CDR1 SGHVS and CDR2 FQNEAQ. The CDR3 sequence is CASSLGGLTYEQYF. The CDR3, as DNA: TGTGCCAGCAGCTTAGGGGGGCTGACCTACGAGCAGTACTTC.

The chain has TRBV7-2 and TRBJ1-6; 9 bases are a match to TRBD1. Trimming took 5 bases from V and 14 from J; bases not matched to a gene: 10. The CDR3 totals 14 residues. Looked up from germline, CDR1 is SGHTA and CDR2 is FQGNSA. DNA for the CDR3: TGTGCCAGCAGCCCCGGGACAGGGATACGGTCCCTCCACTTT. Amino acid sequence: CASSPGTGIRSLHF.

The CDR3 region is CASSDKLAGQETQYF. The CDR3 nucleotides are TGTGCCAGCAGCGACAAACTAGCGGGCCAAGAGACCCAGTACTTC. The genes are TRBV3-1 (or the pseudogene TRBV3-2) and TRBJ2-5; 9 nucleotides line up with TRBD2. The CDR3 spans 15 residues. V lost 5 bases, J lost 1 base, and 5 bases stayed unmatched. Germline V gene data show CDR1 as LGHDT and CDR2 as YNNKEL (reference sequence).

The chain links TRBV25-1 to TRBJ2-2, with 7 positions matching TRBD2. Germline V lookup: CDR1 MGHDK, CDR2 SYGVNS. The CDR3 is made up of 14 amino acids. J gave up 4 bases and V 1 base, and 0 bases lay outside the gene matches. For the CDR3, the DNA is TGTGCCAGCAGTGAATGGGGGGGCACCGGGGAGCTGTTTTTT. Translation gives CASSEWGGTGELFF.

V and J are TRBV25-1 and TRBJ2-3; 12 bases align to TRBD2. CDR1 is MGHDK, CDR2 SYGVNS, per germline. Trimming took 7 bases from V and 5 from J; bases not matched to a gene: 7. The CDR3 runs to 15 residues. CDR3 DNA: TGTGCCAGCACCCAGACTAGCGGGAGAGGAGATACGCAGTATTTT. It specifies CASTQTSGRGDTQYF.

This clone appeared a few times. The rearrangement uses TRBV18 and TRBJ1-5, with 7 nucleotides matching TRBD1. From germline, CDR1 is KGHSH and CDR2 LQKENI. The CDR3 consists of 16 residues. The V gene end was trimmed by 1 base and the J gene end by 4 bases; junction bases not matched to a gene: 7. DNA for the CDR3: TGTGCCAGCTCACCACATTCTATCAGGGGGAATCAGCCCCAGCATTTT. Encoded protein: CASSPHSIRGNQPQHF.

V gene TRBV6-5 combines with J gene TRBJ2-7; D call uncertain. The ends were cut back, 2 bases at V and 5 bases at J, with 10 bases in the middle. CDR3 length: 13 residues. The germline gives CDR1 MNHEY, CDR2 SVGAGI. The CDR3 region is CASSYTQLHEQYF. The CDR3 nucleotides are TGTGCCAGCAGTTACACCCAACTTCACGAGCAGTACTTC.

The CDR3 sequence is CATSDPGARVNNEQFF. The CDR3 DNA is TGTGCCACCAGTGATCCAGGGGCCAGGGTGAACAATGAGCAGTTCTTC. The chain has TRBV24-1 and TRBJ2-1; TRBD1 is a possible D gene (6 bases). Germline V gene lookup returns CDR1 KGHDR and CDR2 SFDVKD. This CDR3 spans 16 amino acids. V gave up 3 bases and J gave up 5 bases, with 16 bases separating them.

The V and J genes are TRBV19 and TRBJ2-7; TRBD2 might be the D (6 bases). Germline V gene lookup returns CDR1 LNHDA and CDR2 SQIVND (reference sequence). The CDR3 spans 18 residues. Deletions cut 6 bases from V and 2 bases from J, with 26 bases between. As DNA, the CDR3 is TGTGCCAGTAGCCCACAACCCGCGGGGTCTCATACTACCTACGAGCAGTACTTC. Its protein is CASSPQPAGSHTTYEQYF.

CDR3 residues: CASSPGGTSTDTQYF. In DNA form, the CDR3 reads TGTGCCAGCAGCCCCGGAGGGACTAGCACAGATACGCAGTATTTT. V and J are TRBV3-1 (or the pseudogene TRBV3-2) and TRBJ2-3, with D maybe TRBD2 (6 bases). Trimming stripped 4 bases from V and 0 bases from J, with 11 bases between. The length of the CDR3 is 15 residues. The germline V gene has CDR1 LGHDT and CDR2 YNNKEL (reference sequence).

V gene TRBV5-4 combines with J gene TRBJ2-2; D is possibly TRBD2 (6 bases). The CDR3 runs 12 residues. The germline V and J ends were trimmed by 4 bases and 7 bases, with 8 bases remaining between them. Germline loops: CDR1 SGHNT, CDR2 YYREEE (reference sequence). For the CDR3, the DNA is TGTGCCAGCAGCGGAGGGGACGGGGAGCTGTTTTTT. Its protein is CASSGGDGELFF. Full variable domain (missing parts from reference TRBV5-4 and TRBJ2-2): ETGVTQSPTHLIKTRGQQVTLRCSSQSGHNTVSWYQQALGQGPQFIFQYYREEENGRGNFPPRFSGLQFPNYSSELNVNALELDDSALYLCASSGGDGELFFGEGSRLTVL.

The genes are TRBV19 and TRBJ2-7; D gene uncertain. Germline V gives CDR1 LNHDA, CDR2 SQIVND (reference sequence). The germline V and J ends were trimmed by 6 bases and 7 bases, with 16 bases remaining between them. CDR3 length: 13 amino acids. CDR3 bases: TGTGCCAGTAGCCGCTACCACTTCTGGGAGCAGTACTTC. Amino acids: CASSRYHFWEQYF.

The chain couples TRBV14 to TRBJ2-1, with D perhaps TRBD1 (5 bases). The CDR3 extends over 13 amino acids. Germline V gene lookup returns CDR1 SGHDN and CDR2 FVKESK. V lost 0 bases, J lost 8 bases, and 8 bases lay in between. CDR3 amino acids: CASSQERGHEQFF. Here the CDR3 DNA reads TGTGCCAGCAGCCAAGAAAGGGGCCATGAGCAGTTCTTC.

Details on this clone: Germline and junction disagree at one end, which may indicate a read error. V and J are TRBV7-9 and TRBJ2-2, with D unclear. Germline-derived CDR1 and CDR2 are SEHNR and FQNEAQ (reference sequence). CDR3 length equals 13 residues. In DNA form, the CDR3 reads TGTGCCAGCAGCTTAGACAACAGCGGGGAGCTGTTTTTT. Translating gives CASSLDNSGELFF.

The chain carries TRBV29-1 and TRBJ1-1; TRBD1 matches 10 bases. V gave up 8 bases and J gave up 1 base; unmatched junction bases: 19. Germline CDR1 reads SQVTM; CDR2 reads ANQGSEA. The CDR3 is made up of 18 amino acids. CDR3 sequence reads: CSILLPGQGPGRNTEAFF. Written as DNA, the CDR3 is TGCAGCATCCTCCTTCCGGGACAGGGGCCCGGGAGGAACACTGAAGCTTTCTTT. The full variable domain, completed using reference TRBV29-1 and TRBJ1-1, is SAVISQKPSRDICQRGTSLTIQCQVDSQVTMMFWYRQQPGQSLTLIATANQGSEATYESGFVIDKFPISRPNLTFSTLTVSNMSPEDSSIYLCSILLPGQGPGRNTEAFFGQGTRLTVV.

CDR3 protein: CASSYSPLAGNKGYTF. In DNA form, the CDR3 reads TGTGCCAGCAGTTACTCCCCCCTGGCAGGGAATAAGGGCTACACCTTC. This chain links TRBV6-5 with TRBJ1-2, with TRBD1 as a possible D gene (5 bases). The V end was cut by 0 bases, the J end by 8 bases, with 19 bases between. The CDR3 runs 16 residues. The V gene's germline CDR1 is MNHEY and CDR2 SVGAGI.

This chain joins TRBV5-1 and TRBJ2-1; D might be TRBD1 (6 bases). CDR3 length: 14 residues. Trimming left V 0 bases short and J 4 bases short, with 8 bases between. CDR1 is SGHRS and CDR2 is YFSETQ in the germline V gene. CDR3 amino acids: CASSLGTEYNEQFF. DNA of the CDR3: TGCGCCAGCAGCTTGGGGACAGAATACAATGAGCAGTTCTTC.

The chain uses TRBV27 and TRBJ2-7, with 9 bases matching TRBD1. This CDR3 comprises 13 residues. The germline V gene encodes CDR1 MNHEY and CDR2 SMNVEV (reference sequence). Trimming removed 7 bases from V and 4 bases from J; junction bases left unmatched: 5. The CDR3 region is CASKLDRGYEQYF. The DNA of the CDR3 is TGTGCCAGCAAGTTGGACAGGGGATACGAGCAGTACTTC.

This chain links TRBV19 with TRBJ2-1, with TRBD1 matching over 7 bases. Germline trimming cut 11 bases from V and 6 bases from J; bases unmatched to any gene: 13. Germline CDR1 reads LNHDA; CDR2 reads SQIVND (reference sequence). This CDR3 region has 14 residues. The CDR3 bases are TGTGCCTCCTGGGCCAGGGGGTTAGGCAATGAGCAGTTCTTC. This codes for CASWARGLGNEQFF.

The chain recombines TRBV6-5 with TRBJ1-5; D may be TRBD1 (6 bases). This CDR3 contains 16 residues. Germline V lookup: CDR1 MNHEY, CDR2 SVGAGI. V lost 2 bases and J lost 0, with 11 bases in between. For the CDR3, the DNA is TGTGCCAGCAGTTACCGCTCAGGGGTTAGCAATCAGCCCCAGCATTTT. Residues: CASSYRSGVSNQPQHF.

This chain's CDR3 is CASSLPGVGTEAFF. In nucleotides, the CDR3 is TGTGCCAGCAGCTTACCAGGGGTGGGCACTGAAGCTTTCTTT. The chain couples TRBV11-1 to TRBJ1-1; maybe TRBD1 (6 bases). The germline gives CDR1 SGHAT, CDR2 FQDESV (reference sequence). CDR3 length: 14 amino acids. Trimming took off 2 bases at V and 4 bases at J, with 11 bases between the two ends.

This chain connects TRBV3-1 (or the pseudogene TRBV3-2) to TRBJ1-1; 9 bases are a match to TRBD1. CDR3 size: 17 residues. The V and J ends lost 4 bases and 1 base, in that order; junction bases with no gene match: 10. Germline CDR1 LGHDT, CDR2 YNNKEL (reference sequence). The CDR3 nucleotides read TGTGCCAGCAGCCTACAATCCCGGGGACAGGGGAACACTGAAGCTTTCTTT. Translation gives CASSLQSRGQGNTEAFF.

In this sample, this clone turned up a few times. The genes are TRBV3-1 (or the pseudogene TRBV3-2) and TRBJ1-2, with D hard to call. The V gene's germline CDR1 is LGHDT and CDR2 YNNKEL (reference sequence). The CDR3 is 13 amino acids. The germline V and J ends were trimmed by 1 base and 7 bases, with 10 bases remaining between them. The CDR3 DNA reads TGTGCCAGCAGCCAAGTAGGGAGGGCTGGCTACACCTTC. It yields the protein CASSQVGRAGYTF.

CDR3 residues: CASSLPSGRSLEQYF. The CDR3 DNA follows: TGCGCCAGCAGCTTGCCGAGCGGGAGGTCCCTCGAGCAGTACTTC. The chain joins TRBV5-1 to TRBJ2-7, with 9 nucleotides matching TRBD2. The J segment lost 6 bases and the V segment lost 1 base, leaving 8 bases of the junction unmatched. The CDR3 has 15 residues. The germline CDR1 and CDR2 sequences are SGHRS and YFSETQ.

CDR3 bases: TGTGCCAGCAGTTTACTCCCTTCAGGGGGCTTCAGCAATGAGCAGTTCTTC. Translation: CASSLLPSGGFSNEQFF. This chain joins TRBV27 and TRBJ2-1; 8 nucleotides match TRBD1. CDR3 size: 17 residues. Germline V lookup: CDR1 MNHEY, CDR2 SMNVEV (reference sequence). V lost 2 bases and J lost 6; bases outside the gene matches: 12.